Presented here are 23 T cell receptor beta chains from one specimen sequenced in a study of cytomegalovirus exposure and HLA in healthy donors. Sequencing used immunoSEQ multiplex PCR; TCRdb keeps in-frame clones, though not all of them. The table shows 89,000 or so clones, with approximately 94% occurring only once. Sequencing was carried out using PBMCs. These receptors were collected from a woman aged 30 to 39 in good health and CMV-seropositive.

J is TRBJ2-5 and V is TRBV9; tentatively, D is TRBD2 (7 bases). The CDR3 consists of 19 residues. Between the trimmed V and J ends, which lost 2 bases and 0 bases, there was a span of 23 bases. The germline V gene encodes CDR1 SGDLS and CDR2 YYNGEE. In DNA, the CDR3 is TGTGCCAGCAGCGTCCACTGGGGGGGCGCGGCCCCGTACCAAGAGACCCAGTACTTC. It encodes CASSVHWGGAAPYQETQYF.

J is TRBJ2-7 and V is TRBV5-1; D is possibly TRBD2 (5 bases). The CDR3 runs to 14 residues. Trimming shortened V by 1 base and J by 0 bases, and 8 bases separated the two germline ends. Germline V gene sequence: CDR1 SGHRS, CDR2 YFSETQ. The CDR3 region has the DNA TGCGCCAGCAGCTTGTCGGGAACCTCCTACGAGCAGTACTTC. Encoded protein: CASSLSGTSYEQYF.

The chain combines TRBV19 with TRBJ2-3; TRBD2 might be the D (7 bases). Germline V gives CDR1 LNHDA, CDR2 SQIVND (reference sequence). This CDR3 is built from 14 residues. Trimming removed 6 bases at V and 1 base at J, with 11 bases between. CDR3: CASSGGRGTDTQYF. Written as DNA, the CDR3 is TGTGCCAGTAGCGGGGGGCGCGGCACAGATACGCAGTATTTT.

This chain joins TRBV27 and TRBJ2-3; D gene ambiguous. The CDR3 length is 11 residues. The V end lost 4 bases, the J end lost 6 bases, and 5 bases lay between the germline ends. The germline gives CDR1 MNHEY, CDR2 SMNVEV (reference sequence). CDR3 amino acids: CASSSRDTQYF. Written as DNA, the CDR3 is TGTGCCAGCAGTTCTAGGGATACGCAGTATTTT.

The chain couples TRBV5-1 to TRBJ2-1, with TRBD2 identical over 10 bases. Trimming removed 4 bases from V and 6 bases from J; junction bases left unmatched: 10. The CDR3 extends over 16 amino acids. The germline V gene has CDR1 SGHRS and CDR2 YFSETQ. Here the CDR3 reads CASSRQLAGKANEQFF. The CDR3 coding sequence is TGCGCCAGCAGCCGCCAACTAGCGGGAAAGGCCAATGAGCAGTTCTTC.

V and J are TRBV18 and TRBJ2-7, with 7 bases aligning to TRBD2. The CDR3 is 15 amino acids. Germline loops: CDR1 KGHSH, CDR2 LQKENI. The trim removed 0 bases at V and 3 bases at J, leaving 5 bases unmatched. The CDR3 nucleotides read TGTGCCAGCTCACCACCTAGCGGGCGATACTACGAGCAGTACTTC. It yields the protein CASSPPSGRYYEQYF.

The V and J genes are TRBV15 and TRBJ1-3; no definite D call. There are 14 residues in the CDR3. Germline values: CDR1 LNHNV, CDR2 YYDKDF (reference sequence). V was clipped by 1 base and J by 4 bases, with 8 bases between them. CDR3 in amino acids: CATSRASGGNTIYF. As DNA, the CDR3 is TGTGCCACCAGCAGAGCCTCGGGGGGAAACACCATATATTTT.

The V gene is TRBV5-1, the J gene TRBJ2-1; D possibly corresponds to TRBD1 (5 bases). Germline CDR1 is SGHRS and CDR2 is YFSETQ. The CDR3 spans 16 residues. V lost 0 bases and J lost 9, with 19 bases in between. DNA for the CDR3: TGCGCCAGCAGCTTGGTGGAGTTTCAGGGATGGAGTGAGCAGTTCTTC. It encodes CASSLVEFQGWSEQFF.

CDR3 nucleotide sequence: TGTGCCAGCAACGACAGGGCGAGCACTGAAGCTTTCTTT. Amino acids: CASNDRASTEAFF. This rearrangement joins TRBV27 to TRBJ1-1, with 7 bases fitting TRBD1. V lost 7 bases to trimming and J lost 4 bases; unmatched junction nucleotides: 6. This CDR3 is built from 13 residues. CDR1 is MNHEY, CDR2 SMNVEV, per germline (reference sequence).

This chain connects TRBV11-3 to TRBJ1-1, with TRBD1 matching over 8 bases. Losses at the gene ends were 5 bases for V and 3 bases for J; bases not matched to a gene: 5. The CDR3 is made up of 14 amino acids. Germline assignment: CDR1 SGHNT and CDR2 YENEEA. Here the CDR3 DNA reads TGTGCCAGCAGCGTGGGGACAGGCGACACTGAAGCTTTCTTT. Residues: CASSVGTGDTEAFF.

This clone was observed once. The genes are TRBV28 and TRBJ2-2; possibly TRBD2 for D (6 bases). Trimming cost V 0 bases and J 3 bases, with 8 bases left between them. The CDR3 contains 15 residues. Germline CDR1 MDHEN, CDR2 SYDVKM. The CDR3 DNA is TGTGCCAGCAGTTTATGGGGCGGGGACACCGGGGAGCTGTTTTTT. Its protein product is CASSLWGGDTGELFF.

This sequence joins TRBV30 and TRBJ1-4; D is undetermined. The CDR3 covers 13 residues. Germline-derived CDR1 and CDR2 are GTSNPN and SVGIG (reference sequence). V lost 0 bases, J lost 8 bases, and 10 bases lay in between. The CDR3 bases are TGTGCCTGGAGTGTTCAAATTCAAGAAAAACTGTTTTTT. Its translation: CAWSVQIQEKLFF.

J is TRBJ2-2 and V is TRBV11-2; TRBD2 matches at 7 bases. Germline V gives CDR1 SGHAT, CDR2 FQNNGV. V was clipped by 7 bases and J by 5 bases; unmatched bases: 13. The CDR3 runs to 16 residues. CDR3 region: CASTTPRGSHTGELFF. The CDR3 DNA reads as TGTGCCAGCACTACCCCCCGCGGGAGCCATACCGGGGAGCTGTTTTTT.

This chain connects TRBV21-1 to TRBJ2-7; TRBD2, the table's D call, was not compared with the DNA. TRBV21-1 constitutes a pseudogene. CDR3 size: 15 residues. CDR3 residues: CASSKDSGRAYEQYF. The CDR3 bases are TGTGCCAGCAGCAAAGATAGCGGGAGGGCCTACGAGCAGTACTTC.

The genes are TRBV7-8 and TRBJ2-1, with a possible D match to TRBD2 (6 bases). This CDR3 comprises 17 residues. V lost 4 bases and J lost 2, with 18 bases in between. The V gene's germline CDR1 is SGHVS and CDR2 FQNEAQ. The CDR3 coding sequence is TGTGCCAGCAGCTCGATAGCCCCGGGGGTCCCCTACAATGAGCAGTTCTTC. Its translation: CASSSIAPGVPYNEQFF.

Regarding this clone: This specimen includes other DNA sequences encoding the same CDR3. The chain is built from TRBV19 and TRBJ2-5; tentative D call: TRBD2 (5 bases). The CDR3 has 13 amino acids. V dropped 3 bases and J dropped 2 bases, with 7 bases sitting between them. Germline CDR1 is LNHDA and CDR2 is SQIVND (reference sequence). CDR3: CASSMSGQETQYF. CDR3 bases: TGTGCCAGTAGTATGAGCGGACAAGAGACCCAGTACTTC.

This clone was detected a few times. CDR3 sequence: CASSPGTGGGQPQHF. The CDR3 DNA follows: TGTGCCAGCAGTCCGGGGACAGGCGGTGGTCAGCCCCAGCATTTT. This sequence joins TRBV27 and TRBJ1-5; the match to TRBD1 covers 8 bases. Germline CDR1 reads MNHEY; CDR2 reads SMNVEV (reference sequence). V trimming: 5 bases; J trimming: 6 bases; junction bases outside the gene matches: 9. The CDR3 runs 15 residues.

The chain is built from TRBV7-2 and TRBJ2-7; 10 bases map to TRBD2. The V gene's germline CDR1 is SGHTA and CDR2 FQGNSA. This CDR3 spans 19 amino acids. The J segment lost 3 bases and the V segment lost 0 bases, leaving 14 bases of the junction unmatched. CDR3 bases: TGTGCCAGCAGCTTAGCGGCAGCGGGAGGGCGGGCTACCGTCTACGAGCAGTACTTC. It yields the protein CASSLAAAGGRATVYEQYF.

The chain employs TRBV30 and TRBJ1-4; D is ambiguous. This CDR3 comprises 14 residues. The V and J ends lost 0 bases and 7 bases respectively, with 12 bases between them. From germline, CDR1 is GTSNPN and CDR2 SVGIG (reference sequence). The CDR3 nucleotides read TGTGCCTGGAGTGTAACCCGGAGAGTTGAAAAACTGTTTTTT. Its translation: CAWSVTRRVEKLFF.

The gene calls are TRBV9 and TRBJ2-5; 9 positions agree with TRBD2. Trimming removed 0 bases from V and 4 bases from J; junction bases left unmatched: 7. Per germline, CDR1 SGDLS and CDR2 YYNGEE. CDR3 length equals 16 residues. CDR3 nucleotide sequence: TGTGCCAGCAGCGTAGGAAGCGGGAGGTTGTTAGAGACCCAGTACTTC. Protein sequence: CASSVGSGRLLETQYF.

This chain links TRBV9 with TRBJ2-1; TRBD2 matches at 10 bases. This CDR3 is 15 amino acids long. Germline lookup yields CDR1 SGDLS and CDR2 YYNGEE. J gave up 6 bases and V 1 base, and 4 bases lay outside the gene matches. CDR3 sequence: CASSVSGRAPNEQFF. The CDR3 DNA reads TGTGCCAGCAGCGTAAGCGGGAGGGCCCCCAATGAGCAGTTCTTC.

CDR3 coding DNA: TGTGCCAGCAGCTTAGGACTCGGCGGAGAGACCCAGTACTTC. Its protein is CASSLGLGGETQYF. The V gene is TRBV7-7, the J gene TRBJ2-5; D call uncertain. In germline, CDR1 is SSHAT, CDR2 FNYEAQ (reference sequence). The V and J ends lost 1 base and 4 bases respectively, with 10 bases between them. CDR3 length: 14 amino acids.

V is TRBV10-3 and J is TRBJ1-2; 8 nucleotides line up with TRBD1. Germline V gives CDR1 ENHRY, CDR2 SYGVKD. V trimming: 4 bases; J trimming: 0 bases; junction bases outside the gene matches: 7. The CDR3 consists of 16 residues. CDR3 amino acids: CAISGTRQGSNYGYTF. DNA of the CDR3: TGTGCCATCAGTGGGACCCGACAGGGGTCTAACTATGGCTACACCTTC.